This TCR beta chain was captured by sequencing in a study of shared T cell receptors in the human thymus. As for this clone: This sample includes further DNA sequences coding for the same CDR3.

TCRdb keeps only in-frame clones here, not all; method: immunoSEQ multiplex PCR. The sample carries 500,000 to 850,000 clones, roughly 86% recorded once. Germline CDR1 and CDR2: MDHEN and SYDVKM. V dropped 5 bases and J dropped 2; count of bases not matched to a gene: 3. The CDR3 sequence is 14 residues long. This sample also belongs to another study, concerning human thymus T cells. That source reports: The source of the thymus tissue was resections taken during corrective heart surgery. Thymic and blood repertoires seemed to show skewed V and J gene use. Highly overlapping thymic repertoires among unrelated individuals were reported in related research.

The clonotype was recovered from a boy less than two years old with a congenital heart defect. The chain has TRBV28 and TRBJ2-7; 10 nucleotides line up with TRBD1. The sequenced sample was thymocytes. The CDR3 spells CASSIGTGAYEQYF. The DNA of the CDR3 is TGTGCCAGCAGTATAGGGACAGGGGCCTACGAGCAGTACTTC.